This entry is about one T cell receptor beta chain. Its antigen has not been determined. It has no much larger one-base neighbor in the sample; base qualities were not kept. The donors were included in the validation cohort of roughly 120 subjects, a group kept apart from the roughly 730-subject first cohort. These data originate in a study of cytomegalovirus exposure and HLA in healthy donors (dated by TCRdb to the late 2010s). With respect to the entire study: According to a later analysis, one platform produced both the approximately 110 validation repertoires and the roughly 660 repertoires of the first cohort. A separate validation cohort of about 110 different subjects was used in addition to the roughly 670-subject first cohort. The study aimed to test whether signatures of past pathogen exposure could be identified by cataloging public T cell receptors. High-throughput TCR immunosequencing, statistical association of individual TCRs with disease status, and machine learning were combined to predict cytomegalovirus infection status.

Summary of the overall study and its limitations: Three of the identified cytomegalovirus-associated TCR beta chains were confirmed in vitro to be specific for cytomegalovirus antigens. The study listed 150 to 200 TCR beta chains as associated with cytomegalovirus. In a later analysis, TCRs clustered in the first cohort were found to also tend to co-occur in the roughly 130 validation repertoires, with around 94% of cluster scores above 0. The authors suggested that the approach could potentially be generalized to other disease states and immunological phenotypes. While some public TCRs were present in many individuals, most TCR sequences turned up only very rarely across donors. The validation cohort had no HLA typing available for a later analysis, so co-occurrence within that cohort was assessed over all 120 or so repertoires. The classifier was reported to diagnose cytomegalovirus status with high specificity and sensitivity in both the original and validation cohorts.

The receptor library was made with the immunoSEQ multiplex PCR assay. As for the original processing: A statistical classification framework was built to diagnose cytomegalovirus status from the catalog of TCR beta chain sequences. Sourced from immuneACCESS, this table was stored by TCRdb with only in-frame sequences that have V and J called. A share of the clones is absent; for the studies checked, an unresolved V gene accounts for under half, and the remainder has no known explanation. That table gives V, J and clone size, and the DNA gave D and trimming. The sample contains roughly 90,000 clones, about 85% of them found a single time. The ten biggest clones cover 20% of the sample. Measured from the cysteine to the phenylalanine, the CDR3 is 17 residues long. The kept DNA is CDR3 alone, 51 bases in frame from the first base. At the junction V is shortened by 1 base and J by 8 bases; bases outside the gene matches: 10. CDR1 MGHDK and CDR2 SYGVNS are derived from the germline V gene.

What was sequenced was PBMCs. Recombination joined TRBV25-1 with TRBJ1-6, and 8 bases in between align with TRBD1. This sequence was found in a man younger than 30 in good health and CMV-seropositive. The CDR3 amino acid sequence is: CASSEWVTGAEDSPLHF. The nucleotide sequence is TGTGCCAGCAGTGAATGGGTGACAGGGGCAGAAGATTCACCCCTCCACTTT.